The 22 T cell receptor beta chains listed next were all sequenced from one sample in a study of T cells after yellow fever vaccination. TCRdb called the 5' RACE reads again in MiXCR, with one record for every CDR3 protein. Altogether 350,000 to 450,000 distinct CDR3 sequences are present, 6.2% being singletons, with the ten largest covering approximately 15%. This sample comprised PBMCs, obtained 5 days after the yellow fever booster vaccination. These receptors were obtained from a man aged 25 to 45 who received the YFV17D yellow fever vaccine.

Many counts were recorded for this clonotype. The J gene is TRBJ1-1, the V gene TRBV27, with D maybe TRBD1 (6 bases). The CDR3 consists of 15 residues. Germline CDR1 is MNHEY and CDR2 is SMNVEV (reference sequence). Deletions cut 0 bases from V and 3 bases from J, with 11 bases between. The CDR3, as DNA: TGTGCCAGCAGTTTATCGCGTCAGGGGCACACTGAAGCTTTCTTT. It encodes CASSLSRQGHTEAFF.

This clonotype was counted at least ten times. This chain joins TRBV5-1 and TRBJ2-2; D possibly corresponds to TRBD2 (6 bases). Germline V lookup: CDR1 SGHRS, CDR2 YFSETQ. Deletions cut 0 bases from V and 7 bases from J, with 13 bases between. This CDR3 is built from 15 residues. The DNA of the CDR3 is TGCGCCAGCAGCTTGGCCCAACTAGCTGGCGGGGAGCTGTTTTTT. Amino acid sequence: CASSLAQLAGGELFF. Supplemented by reference TRBV5-1 and TRBJ2-2, the full variable domain reads KAGVTQTPRYLIKTRGQQVTLSCSPISGHRSVSWYQQTPGQGLQFLFEYFSETQRNKGNFPGRFSGRQFSNSRSEMNVSTLELGDSALYLCASSLAQLAGGELFFGEGSRLTVL.

This clonotype was observed at least ten times. The V and J genes are TRBV14 and TRBJ2-1; the match to TRBD2 covers 8 bases. This CDR3 spans 15 amino acids. The germline gives CDR1 SGHDN, CDR2 FVKESK. With V trimmed by 1 base and J by 4 bases, 3 bases remained unmatched. CDR3: CASSQAAGAYNEQFF. The DNA of the CDR3 is TGTGCCAGCAGCCAAGCAGCGGGAGCTTACAATGAGCAGTTCTTC.

This clonotype was seen a handful of times. This sequence joins TRBV19 and TRBJ2-1; possibly TRBD1 for D (6 bases). V lost 7 bases, J lost 5 bases, and 18 bases lay in between. The CDR3 spans 15 residues. CDR1 is LNHDA, CDR2 SQIVND, per germline (reference sequence). Here the CDR3 reads CASTLGQWGNNEQFF. The CDR3 bases are TGTGCCAGTACCCTCGGACAGTGGGGGAACAATGAGCAGTTCTTC.

The table lists this clonotype with a few counts. The chain combines TRBV12-3 or TRBV12-4 with TRBJ2-6; 7 bases are a match to TRBD1. The CDR3 contains 18 residues. V trimming: 7 bases; J trimming: 0 bases; junction bases outside the gene matches: 12. The CDR3 protein is CASNLRGQIFSGANVLTF. The CDR3 nucleotides read TGTGCCAGCAACTTACGGGGACAGATCTTCTCTGGGGCCAACGTCCTGACTTTC.

This clonotype was seen a few times. The J gene is TRBJ2-1, the V gene TRBV20-1; 8 nucleotides agree with TRBD2. The CDR3 has 15 residues. J lost 1 base, V lost 3 bases, and 5 bases had no gene match. Germline assignment: CDR1 DFQATT and CDR2 SNEGSKA (reference sequence). CDR3 nucleotides: TGCAGTGCTAGGGCACTAGCGGTTTCCTACAATGAGCAGTTCTTC. Protein sequence: CSARALAVSYNEQFF.

This clonotype has ten or more counts. This rearrangement joins TRBV7-6 to TRBJ2-5; D call uncertain. The CDR3 extends over 12 amino acids. V lost 3 bases and J lost 2, with 4 bases in between. Germline V lookup: CDR1 SGHVS, CDR2 FNYEAQ. CDR3 protein: CASSFLQETQYF. In DNA form, the CDR3 reads TGTGCCAGCAGCTTCTTGCAAGAGACCCAGTACTTC.

This clonotype showed up many times. The chain uses TRBV12-3 or TRBV12-4 and TRBJ2-1; a weak D match, TRBD2 (6 bases). This CDR3 is 13 amino acids long. Deletions cut 6 bases from V and 9 bases from J, with 15 bases between. Here the CDR3 DNA reads TGTGCCAGCAGCGTACGGGACTCCAGTGAGCAGTTCTTC. Residues: CASSVRDSSEQFF.

The chain combines TRBV7-9 with TRBJ2-1, with no clear D. This CDR3 spans 12 amino acids. Deletions cut 1 base from V and 10 bases from J, with 8 bases between. Germline CDR1 is SEHNR and CDR2 is FQNEAQ (reference sequence). This chain's CDR3 is CASSLGTSEQFF. The CDR3 coding sequence is TGTGCCAGCAGCTTAGGGACCAGCGAGCAGTTCTTC.

This chain uses TRBV5-1 with TRBJ2-1; TRBD2 is a possible D gene (5 bases). This CDR3 has 13 amino acids. With 0 bases removed from V and 9 bases from J, the gap between germline ends came to 10 bases. CDR1 and CDR2 from the germline V gene are SGHRS and YFSETQ. The CDR3 DNA reads as TGCGCCAGCAGCTTGGTGTTCGAGGGTGAGCAGTTCTTC. Translating gives CASSLVFEGEQFF.

This clonotype has more than one count but fewer than ten. The junction departs from the called germline gene at one end, perhaps through a read error. The chain uses TRBV12-3 or TRBV12-4 and TRBJ1-2; D is uncertain. This CDR3 spans 12 amino acids. The CDR3 loop reads CASSPPEGSPSF. The CDR3 region has the DNA TGTGCCAGCAGCCCCCCCGAAGGGAGTCCTTCCTTC.

The V gene is TRBV4-3, the J gene TRBJ2-7; TRBD1 aligns across 10 bases. The V and J ends lost 1 base and 5 bases, in that order; junction bases with no gene match: 5. CDR1 and CDR2 from the germline V gene are LGHNA and YSLEER. This CDR3 has 15 amino acids. CDR3 loop: CASSQAWGTGDEQYF. The CDR3 region has the DNA TGCGCCAGCAGCCAAGCCTGGGGGACAGGGGACGAGCAGTACTTC.

This clonotype has only a few counts. The chain combines TRBV29-1 with TRBJ2-6, with D maybe TRBD1 (6 bases). The CDR3 runs to 19 residues. Trimming pared 0 bases from V and 0 bases from J, leaving 18 bases between. Germline CDR1 SQVTM, CDR2 ANQGSEA. In nucleotides, the CDR3 is TGCAGCGTTGAAGATTCAAGGACAGTTTTCCTCTCTGGGGCCAACGTCCTGACTTTC. Amino acid sequence: CSVEDSRTVFLSGANVLTF.

Ten or more counts support this clonotype. The V gene is TRBV28, the J gene TRBJ2-1; 7 positions agree with TRBD2. The V and J ends lost 3 bases and 6 bases, in that order; junction bases with no gene match: 2. Germline assignment: CDR1 MDHEN and CDR2 SYDVKM. There are 13 residues in the CDR3. CDR3 region: CASSFASGNEQFF. The CDR3 DNA reads as TGTGCCAGCAGTTTCGCTAGCGGCAATGAGCAGTTCTTC. Combining the CDR3 with reference TRBV28 and TRBJ2-1 gives the whole variable domain DVKVTQSSRYLVKRTGEKVFLECVQDMDHENMFWYRQDPGLGLRLIYFSYDVKMKEKGDIPEGYSVSREKKERFSLILESASTNQTSMYLCASSFASGNEQFFGPGTRLTVL.

The chain couples TRBV4-3 to TRBJ1-1; 8 bases match TRBD1. The CDR3 has 13 amino acids. Unmatched junction bases numbered 5, after V lost 0 bases and J lost 11 bases. CDR1 and CDR2 from the germline V gene are LGHNA and YSLEER. CDR3 sequence reads: CASSQETGVAAFF. The CDR3 DNA sequence: TGCGCCAGCAGCCAAGAGACAGGGGTGGCCGCTTTCTTT.

In its sample, this clonotype was seen a few times. This chain connects TRBV5-1 to TRBJ2-1, with 8 bases lining up with TRBD2. In germline, CDR1 is SGHRS, CDR2 YFSETQ. The CDR3 loop spans 15 amino acids. V trimming: 6 bases; J trimming: 9 bases; junction bases outside the gene matches: 14. In DNA, the CDR3 is TGCGCCAGCACGTTTACGGGACTAGTAGCAAGTGAGCAGTTCTTC. Translated: CASTFTGLVASEQFF.

The V call is TRBV10-3, the J call TRBJ2-7, with TRBD2 as a possible D gene (6 bases). The CDR3 is 14 residues long. V was clipped by 1 base and J by 7 bases, with 14 bases between them. Germline V gene data show CDR1 as ENHRY and CDR2 as SYGVKD. The CDR3 sequence: CAISEWEEEVEQYF. DNA for the CDR3: TGTGCCATCAGTGAGTGGGAGGAGGAAGTGGAGCAGTACTTC.

V gene TRBV19 combines with J gene TRBJ1-1, with D hard to call. The CDR3 consists of 14 residues. Germline CDR1 reads LNHDA; CDR2 reads SQIVND (reference sequence). Trimming left V 7 bases short and J 1 base short, with 13 bases between. The CDR3, as DNA: TGTGCCAGTACCCGAGCCGGGGAGAACACTGAAGCTTTCTTT. Protein: CASTRAGENTEAFF.

This clonotype was recorded a few times. This chain links TRBV4-3 with TRBJ2-2; D is perhaps TRBD1 or TRBD2 (6 bases each). The CDR3 runs to 17 residues. Trimming removed 0 bases from V and 6 bases from J, with 17 bases in between. CDR1 and CDR2 from the germline V gene are LGHNA and YSLEER. Here the CDR3 DNA reads TGCGCCAGCAGCCAAGAAGGGGGGAGAGGAACCCCCGGGGAGCTGTTTTTT. It yields the protein CASSQEGGRGTPGELFF.

This clonotype was observed many times. The CDR3 region has the DNA TGCGCCAGCTCCGGGGGCGGTGGGGCAGATACGCAGTATTTT. As protein: CASSGGGGADTQYF. This chain joins TRBV5-1 and TRBJ2-3; D may correspond to TRBD1 or TRBD2 (6 bases each). Trimming cost V 7 bases and J 4 bases, with 16 bases left between them. The CDR3 contains 14 residues. Per the germline V gene, CDR1 is SGHRS and CDR2 is YFSETQ.

This clonotype occurred many times. The chain employs TRBV24-1 and TRBJ2-1; D remains unclear. V dropped 6 bases and J dropped 2 bases, with 13 bases sitting between them. Per germline, CDR1 KGHDR and CDR2 SFDVKD. This CDR3 has 15 amino acids. This CDR3 is CATSSTRQTYNEQFF. The CDR3 bases are TGTGCCACCAGTAGCACCCGCCAGACCTACAATGAGCAGTTCTTC.

The sample holds a few counts of this clonotype. The gene calls are TRBV10-2 and TRBJ2-1; D unresolved. Germline CDR1 and CDR2: WSHSY and SAAADI. The ends were cut back, 8 bases at V and 9 bases at J, with 11 bases in the middle. The CDR3 covers 11 residues. CDR3 nucleotide sequence: TGCGCCAGCCAACATCAGGTTGAGCAGTTCTTC. Translation: CASQHQVEQFF.